This T cell receptor (beta chain) was identified in a study of shared clonotypes between healthy human individuals (dated by TCRdb to the early 2020s). Regarding the complete study: The cohort comprised two women and a few men aged 18 to 49 years. For each donor, three plates each were used for CD4 naive and CD4 memory, two plates were used for CD8 naive, and one plate was used for CD8 memory. The study deeply sequenced blood TCR repertoires of several healthy adults to estimate repertoire size and the extent of clonotype sharing between individuals. Libraries were prepared and TCR repertoires were sequenced by different laboratories using diverse techniques, in order to increase sequencing depth and limit assay-specific biases. Each donor's leukapheresis produced roughly between about 0.9 and 9.5 billion PBMCs.

What the authors observed across the whole study: Pairwise subsampling led to the expectation that sequencing depth would affect the degree of clonotype sharing among donors. Sharing across a few donors was observed for about 5% of naive CD4, 3% to 3.5% of naive CD8, around 2.5% of memory CD4, and around 0.4% of memory CD8 clonotypes. Because the study included a small number of donors, the genetic and exposure-history diversity represented was limited. Naive subsets generally had larger estimated clonotype richness than memory subsets. Clonotypes shared by all four sorted-subset donors showed higher generation probabilities than non-shared clonotypes. Sampling was limited to blood, and TCR repertoires in tissue likely differ from TCR repertoires in blood. Incomplete sequencing was indicated by rarefaction of sorted-subset datasets, despite the large sequencing depth.

Using the deep immunoSEQ assay, TCR CDR3 regions were amplified from genomic DNA by multiplex PCR. Genomic DNA extracted from each cell subset was distributed evenly over all wells of several immunoSEQ 96-well plates, and each plate served as one replicate. For sorted subsets, each replicate PCR was loaded with 150 to 250 ng genomic DNA, equivalent to some 27,000 T cell genomes. Purified libraries were quantified with a Qubit 3.0 fluorometer, sized on a Bioanalyzer 2100, and re-quantified with the KAPA Library Quantification kit. Every immunoSEQ 96-well plate was sequenced on a dedicated single-read 150-cycle Illumina NextSeq 550 flow cell. For the original study's pipeline: Because the immunoSEQ output included only junctional sequences and no quality scores, the filtering could not be the same as the filtering used for full-length reads. To assign V/J genes and CDR3, sequences were annotated using PyIR, a Python wrapper for IgBLAST v1.9, with IMGT germline references. Any read was removed if the V/J assignment was weak (E-value above 1e-6), the CDR3 was missing, or the read contained stop codons, out-of-frame junctions, or ambiguous translated residues. A V3J clonotype was defined by an identical inferred V gene, J gene, and CDR3 amino acid sequence. Percentage overlap between repertoires was computed as shared unique clonotypes divided by the size of the smaller repertoire. Three approaches were used to assess repertoire richness: RTK rarefaction, the Chao1 estimator, and Recon v2.1 estimates of unobserved clonotypes. Generation probabilities for all TCRbeta clonotypes obtained by the gDNA method from several donors were computed using OLGA. TCRdb's version of the immuneACCESS table is confined to in-frame rearrangements and falls short of the full clone set. An unresolved V gene accounts for under half of the shortfall where checked; the remainder is of unknown origin. V and J calls and clone size are those listed in that table; D and trimming were worked out from the DNA. A total of about 530,000 clones appear in this sample, 90% to 96% of them only once. The ten biggest clones cover about 0.057% of the sample.

About this clone: The target of this receptor is not known. No clone much larger than this one lies a single base away; base qualities are absent.

The donors were healthy, HIV-negative adults with no recently reported acute infections or vaccinations. Only Caucasian adults living in Nashville, Tennessee, USA were represented among the donors. CD4+ T cells were enriched by magnetic negative selection; naive cells were then positively selected on CD45RA, and the negative fraction formed the memory subset. After blood collection by leukapheresis, PBMCs were isolated using Ficoll-Histopaque density gradient centrifugation and then cryopreserved in the vapor phase of liquid nitrogen. Analytical flow cytometry was used to check the purity and quantity of each magnetically sorted T cell population. Each sorted fraction had its genomic DNA isolated and then quantified by UV absorbance on a Nanodrop 2000c. This receptor was identified in a woman aged 25 to 39 in good health. Sequenced input: naive CD4+ T cells sorted from blood. In light of the paper, this sample's cell subset or site label describes: CD45RA+ positively selected.

The CDR3 region: CASSSPTGGYNEQFF. DNA sequence: TGTGCCAGCTCATCGCCGACAGGGGGGTACAATGAGCAGTTCTTC. The chain employs TRBV18 and TRBJ2-1, and TRBD1 aligns with 9 junction nucleotides. According to the germline V gene, CDR1 reads KGHSH and CDR2 reads LQKENI. V has 5 bases trimmed and J has 4 bases trimmed; junction bases matching no gene number 6. Reading from cysteine to phenylalanine, the CDR3 counts 15 amino acids. Just CDR3 DNA is preserved here, 45 bases in frame from base 1.